This T cell receptor (beta chain) was profiled in a study of blood T cell repertoires in COVID-19. Study context: From the United States, Italy and Spain came samples of acute and convalescent COVID-19. The analysed material was cDNA or gDNA that came from T cells, B-cell-depleted T cells, or PBMCs.

Enrollment of patients from Seattle took place during active infection, with longitudinal follow-up. Germline values: CDR1 SGHNT, CDR2 YENEEA. This CDR3 is 15 amino acids long. The ends lost 5 bases at V and 0 bases at J; junction bases unmatched: 3. Source study methods: Nucleated cell counts were estimated from reference gene primer amplification. The assay was immunoSEQ multiplex PCR, and TCRdb's table has in-frame clones only and misses some. V, J and clone size are those of that table, while D and trimming were read from the DNA. The data contain around 60,000 clones, over 60% of them singletons. This clone has only a few counts.

The material sequenced was peripheral blood. The TCR sequence derives from an older woman with COVID-19, enrolled during active disease. The chain carries TRBV11-3 and TRBJ1-1; TRBD1 matches 10 bases. DNA for the CDR3: TGTGCCAGCAGCGAGGGGACAGGGGTGAACACTGAAGCTTTCTTT. This encodes CASSEGTGVNTEAFF. The full variable domain, with the rest looked up from reference TRBV11-3 and TRBJ1-1, is EAGVVQSPRYKIIEKKQPVAFWCNPISGHNTLYWYLQNLGQGPELLIRYENEEAVDDSQLPKDRFSAERLKGVDSTLKIQPAELGDSAVYLCASSEGTGVNTEAFFGQGTRLTVV.